The entry below gives a single T cell receptor (beta chain) sequence along with its context. The clone's antigen remains unknown. Qualities for individual bases were not recorded, and no much larger clone is one base off. On a MiSeq, deep resolution sequencing aimed for a depth between 1 in 1 million and 1 in 200,000 T cells, with each clonotype covered about 9.2x on average. TCR beta libraries were generated with the immunoSEQ hsTCRB Kit. Turning to the authors' computational methods: The data were analyzed with ImmunoSEQ Analyzer and ImmunoSEQ Data Assistant, and V, D and J gene assignments followed IMGT definitions. Clonality was computed as one minus normalized Shannon entropy of productive rearrangement frequencies, ranging from 0 to 1. Public clonotype analysis was restricted to overrepresented clonotypes comprising at least 0.05% of each patient's repertoire. Approximately 12 repertoires from age-matched healthy donors, obtained from immuneACCESS, served as clonality controls. In TCRdb, the immuneACCESS table is reduced to in-frame sequences with V and J assigned. These tables do not hold every clone; where another copy was compared, an unresolved V gene accounts for under half, and the others remain unexplained. The DNA was the basis for D and trimming; V, J and clone size are from that table. For this sample there are more than 200,000 clones; about 75% appear just once. 5.5% to 6% of the sample is taken by the ten largest.

This sample is part of a study of cytotoxic CD8 clonotypes in ibrutinib-treated CLL (dated by TCRdb to the early 2020s). Background on the whole study: The cohort had ten to twelve relapsed/refractory and more than 14 treatment-naive patients; roughly 17 were IGHV unmutated. Partial responses were observed in some 24 patients and complete responses in 2; after a median follow-up of around 68 months, remission was maintained in approximately 14 patients and progression was observed in approximately twelve. Samples at response were collected after a median of 12 months of treatment, with a range of about 6 to 36 months. On average, each sample yielded some 250,000 productive templates and 85,000 to 95,000 productive rearrangements. Of the roughly 86 people in the trial, 26 had longitudinal samples available. Cryopreserved peripheral blood mononuclear cells were collected before treatment, at response, and at either disease progression or sustained remission. Patients were still on ibrutinib when every remission and progressive disease sample was collected.

Results and caveats for the whole study, not just this receptor: An increase in clonality was observed at ibrutinib response, with clonality remaining stable during sustained remission and falling back toward baseline at progression. Lymph node repertoires were not examined, and the timing of sampling was not matched between patients in sustained remission and those whose disease progressed. Baseline clonality was found to be higher than that of age-matched healthy donors and was strongly correlated with circulating CD8+ T-cell counts. Public clonotypes were found to be uncommon and were observed to contract or remain stable during treatment; the increase in clonality was shown to reflect expansion of private clonotypes at ibrutinib response.

Explained via the paper, the time point label denotes: more than 10 months on ibrutinib. For TCR beta library preparation, roughly 2.2 micrograms of genomic DNA were isolated from cryopreserved PBMCs. Longitudinal blood samples from CLL patients on ibrutinib monotherapy underwent high-throughput TCR beta sequencing. The patients took part in an open-label, single-center phase 2 trial of ibrutinib monotherapy. Taken from the germline V gene, the CDR1 and CDR2 loops are MGHRA and YSYEKL. V is clipped by 8 bases and J by 0 bases, and the sequence between their germline boundaries is 11 bases long. CDR3 length: 14 amino acids, cysteine to phenylalanine. Solely the CDR3 DNA is kept, with 42 bases framed from the first base.

The chain is encoded by TRBV4-1 joined to TRBJ2-1, with no D gene named confidently. Specimen: PBMCs, collected after 12 months of ibrutinib treatment. This TCR was recovered from a human donor with chronic lymphocytic leukemia. The CDR3 reads as follows: CASGLARSYNEQFF. The nucleotide sequence is TGCGCCAGCGGTCTGGCGCGCTCCTACAATGAGCAGTTCTTC.